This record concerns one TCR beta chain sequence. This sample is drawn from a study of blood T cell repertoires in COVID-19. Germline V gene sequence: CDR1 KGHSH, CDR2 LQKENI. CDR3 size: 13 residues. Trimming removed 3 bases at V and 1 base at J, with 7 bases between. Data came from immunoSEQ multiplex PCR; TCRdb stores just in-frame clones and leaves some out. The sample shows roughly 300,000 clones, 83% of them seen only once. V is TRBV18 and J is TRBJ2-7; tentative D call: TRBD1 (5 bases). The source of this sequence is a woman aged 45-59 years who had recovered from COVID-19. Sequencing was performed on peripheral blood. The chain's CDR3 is CASSPRQSYEQYF. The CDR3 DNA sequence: TGTGCCAGCTCACCGCGACAGTCCTACGAGCAGTACTTC.